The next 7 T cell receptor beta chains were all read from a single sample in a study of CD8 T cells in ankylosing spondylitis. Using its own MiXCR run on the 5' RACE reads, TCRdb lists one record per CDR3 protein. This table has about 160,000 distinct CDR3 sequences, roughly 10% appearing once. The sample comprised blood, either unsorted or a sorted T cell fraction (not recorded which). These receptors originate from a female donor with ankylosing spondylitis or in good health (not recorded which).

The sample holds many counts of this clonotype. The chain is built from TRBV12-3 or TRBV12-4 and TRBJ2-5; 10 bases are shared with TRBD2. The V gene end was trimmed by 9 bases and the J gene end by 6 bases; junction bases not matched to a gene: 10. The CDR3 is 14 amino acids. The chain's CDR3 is CASRLAGTGKTQYF. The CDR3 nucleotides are TGTGCCAGTCGACTAGCGGGTACGGGAAAGACCCAGTACTTC.

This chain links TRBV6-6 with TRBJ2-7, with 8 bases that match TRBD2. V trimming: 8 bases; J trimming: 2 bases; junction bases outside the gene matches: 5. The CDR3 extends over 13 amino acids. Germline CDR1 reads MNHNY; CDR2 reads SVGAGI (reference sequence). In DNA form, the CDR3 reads TGTGCCAGCCGGGGGGGGAGGGCCTACGAGCAGTACTTC. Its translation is CASRGGRAYEQYF.

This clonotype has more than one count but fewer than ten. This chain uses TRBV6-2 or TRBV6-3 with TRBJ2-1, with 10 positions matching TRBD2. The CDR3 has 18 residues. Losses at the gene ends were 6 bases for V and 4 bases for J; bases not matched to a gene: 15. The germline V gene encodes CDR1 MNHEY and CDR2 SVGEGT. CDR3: CASSLRGTSAATYNEQFF. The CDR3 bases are TGTGCCAGCAGCCTCAGGGGGACTAGCGCCGCCACTTACAATGAGCAGTTCTTC.

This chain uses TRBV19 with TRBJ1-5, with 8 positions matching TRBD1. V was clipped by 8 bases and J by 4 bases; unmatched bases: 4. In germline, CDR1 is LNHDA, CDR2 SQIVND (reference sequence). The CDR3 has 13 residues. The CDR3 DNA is TGTGCCAGTGATACAGGGGGGAATCAGCCCCAGCATTTT. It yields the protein CASDTGGNQPQHF.

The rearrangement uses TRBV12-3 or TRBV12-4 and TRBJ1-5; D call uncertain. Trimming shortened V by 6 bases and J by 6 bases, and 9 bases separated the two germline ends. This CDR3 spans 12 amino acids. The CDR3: CASRIASQPQHF. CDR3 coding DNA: TGTGCCAGCAGGATCGCGAGTCAGCCCCAGCATTTT.

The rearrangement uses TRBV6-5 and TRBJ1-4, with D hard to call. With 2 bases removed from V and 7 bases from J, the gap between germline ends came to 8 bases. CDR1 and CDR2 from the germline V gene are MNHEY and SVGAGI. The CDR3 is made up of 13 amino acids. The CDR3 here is CASSYPGSEKLFF. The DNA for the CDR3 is TGTGCCAGCAGTTACCCCGGGTCTGAAAAACTGTTTTTT.

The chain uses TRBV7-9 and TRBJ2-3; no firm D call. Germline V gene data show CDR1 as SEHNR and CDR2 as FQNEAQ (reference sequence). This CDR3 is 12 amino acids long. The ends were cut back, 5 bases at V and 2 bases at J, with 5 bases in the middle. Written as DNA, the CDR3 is TGTGCCAGCAGCATCTTCACAGATACGCAGTATTTT. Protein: CASSIFTDTQYF.